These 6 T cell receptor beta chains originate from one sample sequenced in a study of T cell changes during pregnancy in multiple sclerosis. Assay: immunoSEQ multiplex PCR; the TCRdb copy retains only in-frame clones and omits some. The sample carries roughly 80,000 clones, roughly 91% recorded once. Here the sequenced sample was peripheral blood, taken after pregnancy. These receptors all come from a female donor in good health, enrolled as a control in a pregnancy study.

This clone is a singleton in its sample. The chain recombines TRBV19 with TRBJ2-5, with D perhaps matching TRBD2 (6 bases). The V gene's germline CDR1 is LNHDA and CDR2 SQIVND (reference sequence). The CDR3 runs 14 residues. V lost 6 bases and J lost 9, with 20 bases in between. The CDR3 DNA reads TGTGCCAGTAGAAGGGTTGATAGCGGAGCGGCCCAGTACTTC. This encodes CASRRVDSGAAQYF.

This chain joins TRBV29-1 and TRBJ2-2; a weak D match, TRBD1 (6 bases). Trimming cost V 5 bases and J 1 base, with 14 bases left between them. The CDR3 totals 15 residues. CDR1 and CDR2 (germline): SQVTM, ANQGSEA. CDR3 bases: TGCAGCGTTATCCCCGGACAGAAGAACACCGGGGAGCTGTTTTTT. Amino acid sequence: CSVIPGQKNTGELFF.

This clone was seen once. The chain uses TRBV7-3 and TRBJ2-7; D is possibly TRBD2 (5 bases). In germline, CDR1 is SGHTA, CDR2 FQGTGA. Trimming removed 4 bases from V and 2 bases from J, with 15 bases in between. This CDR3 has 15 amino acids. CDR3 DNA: TGTGCCAGCAGCTACCGGAGGCCTAATACCTACGAGCAGTACTTC. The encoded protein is CASSYRRPNTYEQYF.

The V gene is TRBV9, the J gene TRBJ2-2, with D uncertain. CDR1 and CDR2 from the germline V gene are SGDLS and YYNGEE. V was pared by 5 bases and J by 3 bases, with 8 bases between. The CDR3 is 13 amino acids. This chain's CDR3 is CASREHDTGELFF. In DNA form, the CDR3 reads TGTGCCAGCAGGGAGCACGACACCGGGGAGCTGTTTTTT.

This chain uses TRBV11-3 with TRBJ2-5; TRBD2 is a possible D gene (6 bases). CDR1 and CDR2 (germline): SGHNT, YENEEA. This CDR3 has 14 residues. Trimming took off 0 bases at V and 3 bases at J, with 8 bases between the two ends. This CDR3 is CASSLDTGEETQYF. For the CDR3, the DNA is TGTGCCAGCAGCTTAGATACGGGGGAAGAGACCCAGTACTTC. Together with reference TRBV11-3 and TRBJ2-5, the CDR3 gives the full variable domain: EAGVVQSPRYKIIEKKQPVAFWCNPISGHNTLYWYLQNLGQGPELLIRYENEEAVDDSQLPKDRFSAERLKGVDSTLKIQPAELGDSAVYLCASSLDTGEETQYFGPGTRLLVL.

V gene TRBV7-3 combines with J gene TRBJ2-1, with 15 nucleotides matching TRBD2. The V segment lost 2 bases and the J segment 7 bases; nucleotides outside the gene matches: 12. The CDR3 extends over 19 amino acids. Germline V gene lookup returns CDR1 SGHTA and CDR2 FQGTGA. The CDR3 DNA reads TGTGCCAGCAGCTTACAGGGGACTAGCGGGAGGAGCGTGAGTAATGAGCAGTTCTTC. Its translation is CASSLQGTSGRSVSNEQFF.